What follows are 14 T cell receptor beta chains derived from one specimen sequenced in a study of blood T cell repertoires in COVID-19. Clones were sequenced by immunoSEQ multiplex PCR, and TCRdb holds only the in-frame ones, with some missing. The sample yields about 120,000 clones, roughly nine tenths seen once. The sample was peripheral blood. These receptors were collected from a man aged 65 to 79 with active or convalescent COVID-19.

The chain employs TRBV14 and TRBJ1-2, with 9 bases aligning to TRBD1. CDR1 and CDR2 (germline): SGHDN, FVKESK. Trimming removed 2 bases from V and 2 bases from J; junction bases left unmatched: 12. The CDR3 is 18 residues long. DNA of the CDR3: TGTGCCAGCAGCCAATATCTCGGGACAGGGAAGCCGAACTATGGCTACACCTTC. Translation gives CASSQYLGTGKPNYGYTF.

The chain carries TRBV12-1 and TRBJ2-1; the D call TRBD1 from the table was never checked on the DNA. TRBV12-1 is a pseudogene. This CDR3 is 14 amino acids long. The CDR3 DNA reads TGTGCCAGCACCGTGGGACAGGGGGACAATGAGCAGTTCTTC. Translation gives CASTVGQGDNEQFF.

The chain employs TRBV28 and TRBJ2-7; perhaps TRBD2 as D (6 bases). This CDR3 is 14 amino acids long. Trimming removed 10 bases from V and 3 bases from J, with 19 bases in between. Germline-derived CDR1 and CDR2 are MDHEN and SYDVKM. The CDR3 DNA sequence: TGTGCCATCCAAACCGGGACTGGAGACTACGAGCAGTACTTC. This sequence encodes CAIQTGTGDYEQYF.

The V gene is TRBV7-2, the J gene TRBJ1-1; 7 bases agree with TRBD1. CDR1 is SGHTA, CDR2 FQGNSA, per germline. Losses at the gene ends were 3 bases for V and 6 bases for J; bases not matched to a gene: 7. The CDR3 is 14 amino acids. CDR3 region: CASSFRQGLAEAFF. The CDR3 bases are TGTGCCAGCAGCTTTCGACAGGGCCTTGCTGAAGCTTTCTTT.

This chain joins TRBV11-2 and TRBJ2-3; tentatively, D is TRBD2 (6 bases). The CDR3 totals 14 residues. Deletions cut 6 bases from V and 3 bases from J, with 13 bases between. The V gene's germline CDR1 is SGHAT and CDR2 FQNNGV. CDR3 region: CASRAGRPTDTQYF. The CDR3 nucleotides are TGTGCCAGCAGGGCGGGACGGCCGACAGATACGCAGTATTTT.

The CDR3 bases are TGTGCCAGCTCACCGGGGGGAGAAGTCAATCAGCCCCAGCATTTT. It encodes CASSPGGEVNQPQHF. This chain links TRBV18 with TRBJ1-5; tentatively, D is TRBD1 (5 bases). The CDR3 extends over 15 amino acids. V was shortened by 3 bases and J by 3 bases, with 12 bases between the two germline ends. Looked up from germline, CDR1 is KGHSH and CDR2 is LQKENI.

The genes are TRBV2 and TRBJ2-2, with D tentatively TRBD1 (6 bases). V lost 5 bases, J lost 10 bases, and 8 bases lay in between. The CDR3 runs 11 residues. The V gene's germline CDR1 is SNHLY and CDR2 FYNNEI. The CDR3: CASSPGQELFF. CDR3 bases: TGTGCCAGCAGTCCGGGACAGGAGCTGTTTTTT.

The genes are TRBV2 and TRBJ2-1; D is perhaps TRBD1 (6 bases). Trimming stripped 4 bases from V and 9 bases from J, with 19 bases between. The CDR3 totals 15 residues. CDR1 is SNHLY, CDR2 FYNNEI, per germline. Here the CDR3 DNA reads TGTGCCAGCAGTGCCAGGGGCTACCTCCCCGTTGAGCAGTTCTTC. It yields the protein CASSARGYLPVEQFF.

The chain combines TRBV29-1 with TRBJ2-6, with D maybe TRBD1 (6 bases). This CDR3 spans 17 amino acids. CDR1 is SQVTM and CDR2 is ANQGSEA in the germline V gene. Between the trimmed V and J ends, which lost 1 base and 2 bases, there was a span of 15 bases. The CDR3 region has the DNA TGCAGCGTTGAAGTCGAGACAGGACTCGCTGGGGCCAACGTCCTGACTTTC. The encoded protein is CSVEVETGLAGANVLTF.

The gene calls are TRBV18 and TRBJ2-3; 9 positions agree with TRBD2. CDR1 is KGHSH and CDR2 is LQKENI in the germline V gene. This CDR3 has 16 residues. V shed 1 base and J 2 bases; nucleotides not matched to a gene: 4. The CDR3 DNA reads TGTGCCAGCTCACCACGCCAGCGGGAGGCCACAGATACGCAGTATTTT. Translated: CASSPRQREATDTQYF.

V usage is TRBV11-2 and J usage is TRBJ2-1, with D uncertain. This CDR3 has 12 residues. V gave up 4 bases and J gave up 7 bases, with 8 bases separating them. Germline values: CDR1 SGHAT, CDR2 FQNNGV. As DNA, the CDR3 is TGTGCCAGCAGCTCTCCGTTAAATGAGCAGTTCTTC. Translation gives CASSSPLNEQFF. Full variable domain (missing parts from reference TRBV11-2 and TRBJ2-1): EAGVAQSPRYKIIEKRQSVAFWCNPISGHATLYWYQQILGQGPKLLIQFQNNGVVDDSQLPKDRFSAERLKGVDSTLKIQPAKLEDSAVYLCASSSPLNEQFFGPGTRLTVL.

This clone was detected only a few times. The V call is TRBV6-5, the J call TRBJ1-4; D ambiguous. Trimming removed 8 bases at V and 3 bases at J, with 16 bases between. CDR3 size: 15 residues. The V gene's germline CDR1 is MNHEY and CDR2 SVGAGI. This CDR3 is CASRTRAESNEKLFF. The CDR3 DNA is TGTGCCAGCCGTACGAGGGCTGAGTCTAATGAAAAACTGTTTTTT.

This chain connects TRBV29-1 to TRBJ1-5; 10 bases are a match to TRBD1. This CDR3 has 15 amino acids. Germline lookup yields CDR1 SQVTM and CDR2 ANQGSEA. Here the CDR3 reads CRDGQGVLGWEPQHF. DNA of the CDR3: TGCAGAGACGGACAGGGGGTCTTAGGTTGGGAGCCCCAGCATTTT.

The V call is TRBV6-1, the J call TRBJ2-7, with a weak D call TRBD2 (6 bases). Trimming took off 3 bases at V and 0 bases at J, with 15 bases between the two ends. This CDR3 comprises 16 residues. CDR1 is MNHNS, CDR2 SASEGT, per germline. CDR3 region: CASSDTGRGGSYEQYF. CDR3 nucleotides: TGTGCCAGCAGTGACACGGGAAGGGGAGGCTCCTACGAGCAGTACTTC.